A single sample gave rise to the 14 T cell receptor beta chains below, sequenced in a study of blood T cells in healthy people across ages. Then a second PCR, running roughly 6 to 12 cycles, was carried out with a sample-barcoded 5' primer and a J-beta primer mix. TCRdb re-derived calls from the 5' RACE reads in MiXCR, one entry per CDR3 protein. The sample lists about a million distinct CDR3 sequences, 51% occurring once. Sequencing was carried out using blood. Every receptor here comes from a woman aged 60 to 75 in good health.

A remark on this clonotype: Since a much larger clone is just one base distant, this may be a read error. V and J are TRBV2 and TRBJ2-4, with 7 bases lining up with TRBD2. The J call may be wrong; the DNA end is better matched by TRBJ2-7. The germline CDR1 and CDR2 sequences are SNHLY and FYNNEI. CDR3 size: 16 residues. CDR3 loop: CASRDGLVEVRSEQYF. DNA of the CDR3: TGTGCCAGCAGAGACGGACTAGTTGAAGTTCGAAGCGAGCAGTACTTC.

V gene TRBV27 combines with J gene TRBJ2-5; TRBD1 agrees at 9 bases. With 6 bases clipped from V and 11 bases from J, the junction kept 10 bases outside the gene matches. CDR1 MNHEY and CDR2 SMNVEV come from the germline V gene (reference sequence). The length of the CDR3 is 13 residues. The CDR3 sequence is CASSSGTGPGQYF. For the CDR3, the DNA is TGTGCCAGCAGCTCCGGGACAGGGCCTGGGCAGTACTTC.

The table lists this clonotype with a few counts. The genes are TRBV20-1 and TRBJ1-6; TRBD1 agrees at 9 bases. The CDR3 is 15 residues long. V lost 0 bases, J lost 6 bases, and 3 bases stayed unmatched. In germline, CDR1 is DFQATT, CDR2 SNEGSKA (reference sequence). For the CDR3, the DNA is TGCAGTGCTAGAGATACAGGGGGCAGTAATTCACCCCTCCACTTT. Amino acids: CSARDTGGSNSPLHF.

The V and J genes are TRBV27 and TRBJ1-4; D remains unclear. Germline CDR1 is MNHEY and CDR2 is SMNVEV (reference sequence). The germline V and J ends were trimmed by 8 bases and 0 bases, with 10 bases remaining between them. The CDR3 extends over 14 amino acids. CDR3 region: CASHIHATNEKLFF. CDR3 coding DNA: TGTGCCAGCCACATTCATGCAACTAATGAAAAACTGTTTTTT.

V and J are TRBV4-1 and TRBJ2-3, with 12 bases lining up with TRBD2. The CDR3 extends over 19 amino acids. Germline V gene sequence: CDR1 MGHRA, CDR2 YSYEKL. V lost 4 bases, J lost 3 bases, and 14 bases stayed unmatched. This CDR3 is CASSRASDLAGGPTDTQYF. The DNA of the CDR3 is TGCGCCAGCAGCCGAGCGTCGGATCTAGCGGGAGGGCCAACAGATACGCAGTATTTT.

The chain uses TRBV3-1 and TRBJ1-4, with D maybe TRBD1 (5 bases). In germline, CDR1 is LGHDT, CDR2 YNNKEL (reference sequence). This CDR3 spans 16 amino acids. Between the trimmed V and J ends, which lost 1 base and 6 bases, there was a span of 15 bases. CDR3 sequence reads: CASSQGRVGLHEKLFF. In nucleotides, the CDR3 is TGTGCCAGCAGCCAAGGGCGGGTGGGACTGCATGAAAAACTGTTTTTT.

The J gene is TRBJ2-3, the V gene TRBV7-2; D gene unclear. Germline loops: CDR1 SGHTA, CDR2 FQGNSA. Trimming took 3 bases from V and 7 from J, leaving 5 bases between them. The length of the CDR3 is 11 residues. CDR3 in DNA: TGTGCCAGCAGCTTTGGTCATACGCAGTATTTT. Protein sequence: CASSFGHTQYF. The whole variable domain, remainder taken from reference TRBV7-2 and TRBJ2-3, is GAGVSQSPSNKVTEKGKDVELRCDPISGHTALYWYRQSLGQGLEFLIYFQGNSAPDKSGLPSDRFSAERTGGSVSTLTIQRTQQEDSAVYLCASSFGHTQYFGPGTRLTVL.

The V gene is TRBV12-3 or TRBV12-4, the J gene TRBJ2-5; 8 nucleotides match TRBD2. Germline trimming cut 6 bases from V and 2 bases from J; bases unmatched to any gene: 11. CDR3 length equals 16 residues. CDR3 sequence reads: CASSRPGREEQETQYF. CDR3 in DNA: TGTGCCAGCAGCCGTCCGGGGCGGGAGGAACAAGAGACCCAGTACTTC.

The chain joins TRBV6-1 to TRBJ2-7, with a tentative D call TRBD1 (5 bases). The CDR3 runs 15 residues. Germline V gives CDR1 MNHNS, CDR2 SASEGT. The V end was cut by 2 bases, the J end by 5 bases, with 16 bases between. The CDR3 nucleotides are TGTGCCAGCAGTGAATATCGACAGAACCCCCACGAGCAGTACTTC. Its translation is CASSEYRQNPHEQYF.

With respect to this clonotype: One end of the junction does not line up with germline, which may come from a read error. The chain has TRBV24-1 and TRBJ2-7; D assignment may be TRBD1 or TRBD2 (5 bases each). The CDR3 is 13 amino acids. Germline values: CDR1 KGHDR, CDR2 SFDVKD. CDR3 DNA: TGTGCCACCAGTGAGGGACGCTCCTATGAGCAGTACTTC. Translated: CATSEGRSYEQYF.

The chain joins TRBV25-1 to TRBJ2-7; D is ambiguous. The V end lost 4 bases, the J end lost 4 bases, and 5 bases lay between the germline ends. The germline gives CDR1 MGHDK, CDR2 SYGVNS. The CDR3 is 11 amino acids. DNA of the CDR3: TGTGCCAGCAGTGGGATGTACGAGCAGTACTTC. Its protein is CASSGMYEQYF.

The chain has TRBV5-1 and TRBJ2-7, with a possible D match to TRBD2 (6 bases). This CDR3 region has 15 residues. The V and J ends lost 4 bases and 0 bases respectively, with 14 bases between them. The germline V gene has CDR1 SGHRS and CDR2 YFSETQ. Here the CDR3 reads CASSPASEASYEQYF. The CDR3 DNA is TGCGCCAGCAGCCCAGCTAGCGAGGCCTCCTACGAGCAGTACTTC.

The chain has TRBV5-1 and TRBJ2-1, with TRBD2 identical over 12 bases. V was pared by 3 bases and J by 8 bases, with 9 bases of the junction left unmatched. The germline V gene encodes CDR1 SGHRS and CDR2 YFSETQ. The CDR3 length is 16 residues. The CDR3 reads CASSSRTTSGSDEQFF. The CDR3 DNA reads as TGCGCCAGCAGCTCCCGTACGACTAGCGGGAGTGATGAGCAGTTCTTC.

This CDR3 reads CAISGRDSNSPLHF. CDR3 sequence (DNA): TGTGCCATCAGTGGCCGGGACAGCAATTCACCCCTCCACTTT. V and J are TRBV10-3 and TRBJ1-6; 7 nucleotides align to TRBD1. CDR1 ENHRY and CDR2 SYGVKD come from the germline V gene. CDR3 size: 14 residues. With 4 bases clipped from V and 7 bases from J, the junction kept 4 bases outside the gene matches.